The 25 T cell receptor beta chains given below trace back to one sample, sequenced in a study of response to subunit inactivated influenza vaccine. TCRdb reprocessed the RT-PCR reads with MiXCR, giving one entry per CDR3 protein. The table lists more than 450,000 distinct CDR3 sequences, roughly 10% of them singletons, with 10% in the top ten. The sample here was PBMCs from blood, taken on the day of vaccination. The source is a man aged 45-60 years who received an inactivated influenza vaccine.

The sample holds a few counts of this clonotype. This chain joins TRBV6-5 and TRBJ2-3, with TRBD2 matching over 7 bases. This CDR3 spans 15 amino acids. V shed 2 bases, J shed 3 bases, and the junction held 5 bases outside the gene matches. Germline V gene data show CDR1 as MNHEY and CDR2 as SVGAGI. In DNA, the CDR3 is TGTGCCAGCAGTTACCCGGCGGGGGTGACAGATACGCAGTATTTT. This gives the protein CASSYPAGVTDTQYF.

This clonotype has a count of ten or more. V and J are TRBV10-3 and TRBJ2-4, with 9 bases aligning to TRBD1. Germline CDR1 ENHRY, CDR2 SYGVKD. The CDR3 loop spans 14 amino acids. V trimming: 6 bases; J trimming: 5 bases; junction bases outside the gene matches: 5. The CDR3 region has the DNA TGTGCCATCAGCCGAACAGGGGGCGAAAACATTCAGTACTTC. Its translation: CAISRTGGENIQYF.

The sample holds a few counts of this clonotype. CDR3 sequence: CSAAGEGQETQYF. The CDR3 bases are TGCAGTGCTGCGGGGGAGGGGCAAGAGACCCAGTACTTC. V and J are TRBV20-1 and TRBJ2-5; 7 bases map to TRBD2. Germline loops: CDR1 DFQATT, CDR2 SNEGSKA (reference sequence). This CDR3 comprises 13 residues. V lost 5 bases to trimming and J lost 2 bases; unmatched junction nucleotides: 5.

This clonotype was seen only a few times. V is TRBV6-5 and J is TRBJ1-5; D is ambiguous. This CDR3 has 13 amino acids. Germline-derived CDR1 and CDR2 are MNHEY and SVGAGI. The V end was cut by 4 bases, the J end by 7 bases, with 11 bases between. The CDR3 DNA reads as TGTGCCAGCAGTTCCATTGACAACCAGCCCCAGCATTTT. Translating gives CASSSIDNQPQHF.

This clonotype was recorded many times. The gene calls are TRBV12-3 or TRBV12-4 and TRBJ2-3; TRBD2 agrees at 8 bases. With V trimmed by 1 base and J by 6 bases, 6 bases remained unmatched. This CDR3 is 15 amino acids long. In DNA form, the CDR3 reads TGTGCCAGCAGTTTAGGCGGGGGGAAGTTCGATACGCAGTATTTT. It specifies CASSLGGGKFDTQYF.

In its sample, this clonotype was seen many times. The chain carries TRBV27 and TRBJ2-7; D unresolved. This CDR3 comprises 12 residues. Germline V CDR1 and CDR2: MNHEY, SMNVEV (reference sequence). V was clipped by 5 bases and J by 7 bases, with 12 bases between them. Written as DNA, the CDR3 is TGTGCCAGCAGTACCAACCTACGAGAGCAGTACTTC. This gives the protein CASSTNLREQYF.

The chain carries TRBV5-1 and TRBJ2-7; a possible D gene is TRBD2 (6 bases). V was pared by 0 bases and J by 2 bases, with 9 bases between. CDR3 length equals 14 residues. Germline loops: CDR1 SGHRS, CDR2 YFSETQ. CDR3 region: CASSLDWGAYEQYF. The CDR3 DNA reads TGCGCCAGCAGCTTGGACTGGGGGGCCTACGAGCAGTACTTC.

This clonotype was observed a handful of times. The chain uses TRBV30 and TRBJ2-3; D may be TRBD1 (5 bases). Germline V gene lookup returns CDR1 GTSNPN and CDR2 SVGIG (reference sequence). The length of the CDR3 is 13 residues. The germline V and J ends were trimmed by 3 bases and 4 bases, with 11 bases remaining between them. CDR3 DNA: TGTGCCTGGAGACGGTTGGGGCCAGATACGCAGTATTTT. It encodes CAWRRLGPDTQYF.

This clonotype was counted only a few times. V usage is TRBV4-3 and J usage is TRBJ2-2, with D uncertain. The CDR3 is 14 residues long. Germline CDR1 LGHNA, CDR2 YSLEER. V was shortened by 0 bases and J by 7 bases, with 9 bases between the two germline ends. CDR3: CASSQDLEFGELFF. CDR3 DNA: TGCGCCAGCAGCCAAGATTTGGAGTTCGGGGAGCTGTTTTTT.

There are many counts of this clonotype. V is TRBV6-2 or TRBV6-3 and J is TRBJ1-1; 7 nucleotides agree with TRBD1. CDR3 length: 17 amino acids. V lost 1 base to trimming and J lost 0 bases; unmatched junction nucleotides: 8. The germline gives CDR1 MNHEY, CDR2 SVGEGT. CDR3 protein: CASSYFGQDDMNTEAFF. DNA of the CDR3: TGTGCCAGCAGTTACTTCGGACAGGATGATATGAACACTGAAGCTTTCTTT.

The table lists this clonotype with a few counts. This chain connects TRBV4-3 to TRBJ2-2; D unresolved. The CDR3 extends over 15 amino acids. The germline V and J ends were trimmed by 1 base and 6 bases, with 12 bases remaining between them. CDR1 is LGHNA and CDR2 is YSLEER in the germline V gene. The CDR3, as DNA: TGCGCCAGCAGCCAAGCAGTGGTCGGAGCCGGGGAGCTGTTTTTT. This encodes CASSQAVVGAGELFF.

This clonotype was recorded a few times. The V gene is TRBV25-1, the J gene TRBJ1-6; 7 positions agree with TRBD1. The length of the CDR3 is 14 residues. With 3 bases clipped from V and 7 bases from J, the junction kept 3 bases outside the gene matches. From germline, CDR1 is MGHDK and CDR2 SYGVNS. CDR3 coding DNA: TGTGCCAGCAGTGAGACAGGGTTCAATTCACCCCTCCACTTT. Its translation: CASSETGFNSPLHF.

At least ten counts were recorded for this clonotype. The rearrangement uses TRBV5-1 and TRBJ2-7; D possibly uses TRBD1 or TRBD2 (5 bases each). The CDR3 is 15 amino acids. Germline V gene lookup returns CDR1 SGHRS and CDR2 YFSETQ. V was pared by 5 bases and J by 3 bases, with 18 bases between. The CDR3 reads CASRLTGQPDYEQYF. The CDR3 DNA reads as TGCGCCAGCAGGCTCACGGGGCAGCCGGACTACGAGCAGTACTTC.

A few counts support this clonotype. The CDR3 here is CASSYSSGSFYEQYF. CDR3 sequence (DNA): TGTGCCAGCAGTTACTCATCCGGGTCGTTCTACGAGCAGTACTTC. The chain combines TRBV6-5 with TRBJ2-7, with unresolved D. The ends were cut back, 0 bases at V and 3 bases at J, with 12 bases in the middle. CDR3 size: 15 residues. CDR1 is MNHEY and CDR2 is SVGAGI in the germline V gene.

This clonotype was seen ten or more times. The CDR3 is CSVLVGYSYEQYF. CDR3 nucleotides: TGCAGTGTTTTGGTGGGATACTCCTACGAGCAGTACTTC. V usage is TRBV20-1 and J usage is TRBJ2-7, with D hard to call. The CDR3 covers 13 residues. Germline CDR1 reads DFQATT; CDR2 reads SNEGSKA (reference sequence). Trimming left V 7 bases short and J 0 bases short, with 13 bases between.

The rearrangement uses TRBV28 and TRBJ2-7, with 9 positions matching TRBD2. Germline CDR1 MDHEN, CDR2 SYDVKM. V lost 3 bases and J lost 8; bases outside the gene matches: 11. The CDR3 length is 15 residues. The CDR3 is CASSFGAGGGRKQYF. The CDR3 bases are TGTGCCAGCAGTTTTGGGGCGGGAGGGGGACGGAAGCAGTACTTC.

The genes are TRBV3-1 and TRBJ2-2; tentatively, D is TRBD2 (5 bases). Germline CDR1 reads LGHDT; CDR2 reads YNNKEL (reference sequence). CDR3 length: 15 amino acids. The ends were cut back, 2 bases at V and 5 bases at J, with 12 bases in the middle. Here the CDR3 DNA reads TGTGCCAGCAGCCAATTCCGGACTCAAACCGGGGAGCTGTTTTTT. It encodes CASSQFRTQTGELFF. The variable domain in full, with the rest retrieved from reference TRBV3-1 and TRBJ2-2, is DTAVSQTPKYLVTQMGNDKSIKCEQNLGHDTMYWYKQDSKKFLKIMFSYNNKELIINETVPNRFSPKSPDKAHLNLHINSLELGDSAVYFCASSQFRTQTGELFFGEGSRLTVL.

The table lists this clonotype with a few counts. Written as DNA, the CDR3 is TGTGCCAGCAGCTTACCGAGCGGCTACGAGCAGTACTTC. Amino acids: CASSLPSGYEQYF. V is TRBV5-6 and J is TRBJ2-7; D may be TRBD2 (5 bases). V was shortened by 2 bases and J by 3 bases, with 9 bases between the two germline ends. The CDR3 spans 13 residues. Germline values: CDR1 SGHDT, CDR2 YYEEEE.

This clonotype has ten or more counts. The chain combines TRBV13 with TRBJ2-3; D gene uncertain. Trimming took 3 bases from V and 4 from J, leaving 8 bases between them. The CDR3 is 13 amino acids. In germline, CDR1 is PRHDT, CDR2 FYEKMQ (reference sequence). CDR3 nucleotide sequence: TGTGCCAGCAGCTTGAATATCGCAGATACGCAGTATTTT. It translates to CASSLNIADTQYF.

The genes are TRBV10-3 and TRBJ2-1, with TRBD1 matching 11 bases. CDR1 is ENHRY, CDR2 SYGVKD, per germline. The CDR3 is 16 residues long. V shed 8 bases and J 7 bases; nucleotides not matched to a gene: 13. The CDR3 here is CAISLGGQGATNEQFF. The CDR3 DNA sequence: TGTGCCATCTCTCTAGGTGGACAGGGGGCTACAAATGAGCAGTTCTTC.

This clonotype has a handful of counts. The genes are TRBV6-1 and TRBJ1-5; D not resolved. V lost 5 bases to trimming and J lost 2 bases, with 7 bases between them. The CDR3 loop spans 13 amino acids. CDR1 and CDR2 (germline): MNHNS, SASEGT. The CDR3 nucleotides read TGTGCCAGCAGTCCAAATGGCAATCAGCCCCAGCATTTT. Translated: CASSPNGNQPQHF.

The sample holds a few counts of this clonotype. The CDR3 sequence: CASSLGLAGGGSYNEQFF. The DNA of the CDR3 is TGTGCCAGCAGCTTAGGACTAGCGGGAGGGGGCTCCTACAATGAGCAGTTCTTC. The chain employs TRBV11-2 and TRBJ2-1; 14 bases line up with TRBD2. Germline loops: CDR1 SGHAT, CDR2 FQNNGV. CDR3 length equals 18 residues. V gave up 1 base and J gave up 0 bases; unmatched junction bases: 2. Filled out from reference TRBV11-2 and TRBJ2-1, the complete variable domain reads EAGVAQSPRYKIIEKRQSVAFWCNPISGHATLYWYQQILGQGPKLLIQFQNNGVVDDSQLPKDRFSAERLKGVDSTLKIQPAKLEDSAVYLCASSLGLAGGGSYNEQFFGPGTRLTVL.

This chain connects TRBV6-5 to TRBJ2-3; the match to TRBD2 covers 10 bases. Germline V CDR1 and CDR2: MNHEY, SVGAGI. V shed 1 base, J shed 4 bases, and the junction held 5 bases outside the gene matches. The CDR3 runs to 16 residues. DNA for the CDR3: TGTGCCAGCAGTTACTTGGGGGGGACTAGCGCAGATACGCAGTATTTT. It yields the protein CASSYLGGTSADTQYF.

This clonotype was observed many times. This sequence joins TRBV11-2 and TRBJ2-1, with D perhaps given as TRBD1 or TRBD2 (5 bases each). The germline V gene encodes CDR1 SGHAT and CDR2 FQNNGV. The CDR3 is made up of 15 amino acids. V lost 2 bases, J lost 8 bases, and 16 bases lay in between. CDR3 residues: CASSLMGVSGDEQFF. The CDR3 nucleotides are TGTGCCAGCAGCTTAATGGGGGTATCAGGTGATGAGCAGTTCTTC.

In this sample, this clonotype turned up many times. This chain joins TRBV7-2 and TRBJ2-3; no firm D call. The germline V and J ends were trimmed by 1 base and 0 bases, with 8 bases remaining between them. Germline V CDR1 and CDR2: SGHTA, FQGNSA. The CDR3 contains 15 residues. Here the CDR3 DNA reads TGTGCCAGCAGCTTAGGACGCTTCAGCACAGATACGCAGTATTTT. Translated: CASSLGRFSTDTQYF.